These 28 T cell receptor beta chains originate from one sample sequenced in a study of blood T cell repertoires in COVID-19. Measured with immunoSEQ multiplex PCR; TCRdb has only the in-frame clones, and not every one. The table includes fewer than 350,000 clones, 70% to 90% detected once. Source material: PBMCs or T cells enriched from blood (not recorded which). These receptors all come from a young man who had recovered from COVID-19.

The chain carries TRBV18 and TRBJ1-1; possible D gene TRBD1, 5 bases. V was trimmed by 3 bases and J by 3 bases, leaving 14 bases between them. Germline V gene data show CDR1 as KGHSH and CDR2 as LQKENI. CDR3 size: 15 residues. The CDR3 nucleotides read TGTGCCAGCTCACCGCGCGTAGGGGTGGACACTGAAGCTTTCTTT. This encodes CASSPRVGVDTEAFF. Supplemented by reference TRBV18 and TRBJ1-1, the full variable domain reads NAGVMQNPRHLVRRRGQEARLRCSPMKGHSHVYWYRQLPEEGLKFMVYLQKENIIDESGMPKERFSAEFPKEGPSILRIQQVVRGDSAAYFCASSPRVGVDTEAFFGQGTRLTVV.

A single count supports this clone. The rearrangement joins TRBV5-1 to TRBJ1-4; TRBD1 matches 8 bases. Germline CDR1 and CDR2: SGHRS and YFSETQ. V shed 4 bases, J shed 6 bases, and the junction held 11 bases outside the gene matches. CDR3 length equals 16 residues. The chain's CDR3 is CASSEGTGGGHEKLFF. CDR3 DNA: TGCGCCAGCAGCGAGGGTACAGGGGGAGGCCATGAAAAACTGTTTTTT.

There are a few counts of this clone. The rearrangement links TRBV11-2 to TRBJ2-7; D remains unclear. CDR1 and CDR2 (germline): SGHAT, FQNNGV. The CDR3 is 13 amino acids. V lost 1 base, J lost 3 bases, and 7 bases lay in between. In DNA, the CDR3 is TGTGCCAGCAGCTTAGTCCCGGGCTACGAGCAGTACTTC. This gives the protein CASSLVPGYEQYF.

V gene TRBV10-3 combines with J gene TRBJ2-1, with a weak D call TRBD1 (6 bases). Germline CDR1 is ENHRY and CDR2 is SYGVKD. Trimming removed 6 bases from V and 0 bases from J, with 15 bases in between. This CDR3 comprises 16 residues. CDR3 sequence: CAISDLRGSSYNEQFF. The CDR3 DNA reads TGTGCCATCAGCGACTTGAGGGGGAGCTCCTACAATGAGCAGTTCTTC.

Written as DNA, the CDR3 is TGTGCCAGCAGCTCCGATCGCGGGGGGGCCATCGCCTACTTC. Its translation: CASSSDRGGAIAYF. The chain combines TRBV7-9 with TRBJ2-4; 9 nucleotides agree with TRBD2. This CDR3 is 14 amino acids long. V shed 4 bases and J 16 bases; nucleotides not matched to a gene: 14. Germline CDR1 is SEHNR and CDR2 is FQNEAQ (reference sequence).

In this sample, this clone turned up once. The rearrangement links TRBV25-1 to TRBJ2-5; 10 bases line up with TRBD1. This CDR3 is 13 amino acids long. Germline values: CDR1 MGHDK, CDR2 SYGVNS. V trimming: 7 bases; J trimming: 4 bases; junction bases outside the gene matches: 3. The CDR3 loop is CASTGDRGETQYF. CDR3 sequence (DNA): TGTGCCAGCACCGGGGACAGGGGAGAGACCCAGTACTTC.

The table lists this clone with a count of one. V usage is TRBV24-1 and J usage is TRBJ1-2; TRBD1 might be the D (6 bases). Germline values: CDR1 KGHDR, CDR2 SFDVKD. The CDR3 is 15 residues long. V lost 3 bases and J 8 bases, leaving 18 bases between the germline ends. The CDR3 DNA reads as TGTGCCACCAGTGATCCCCGAAAGGGGGGGCGCGGCTACACCTTC. It codes for CATSDPRKGGRGYTF.

This chain's CDR3 is CSVRQLSNTEAFF. For the CDR3, the DNA is TGCAGCGTAAGACAGTTGTCGAACACTGAAGCTTTCTTT. The genes are TRBV29-1 and TRBJ1-1, with TRBD1 as a possible D gene (5 bases). The CDR3 covers 13 residues. Germline CDR1 and CDR2: SQVTM and ANQGSEA. The ends were cut back, 6 bases at V and 1 base at J, with 12 bases in the middle.

The CDR3 loop reads CASRELAVFEQYF. The DNA of the CDR3 is TGTGCCAGCAGAGAACTCGCCGTCTTCGAGCAGTACTTC. The V and J genes are TRBV5-4 and TRBJ2-7, with D unresolved. Deletions cut 5 bases from V and 6 bases from J, with 15 bases between. CDR1 is SGHNT and CDR2 is YYREEE in the germline V gene (reference sequence). This CDR3 has 13 residues.

The chain has TRBV4-2 and TRBJ2-7; TRBD2 matches at 10 bases. The CDR3 loop spans 14 amino acids. The V gene end was trimmed by 2 bases and the J gene end by 3 bases; junction bases not matched to a gene: 1. Per the germline V gene, CDR1 is LGHNA and CDR2 is YNFKEQ. Here the CDR3 reads CASSQSGGGYEQYF. CDR3 DNA sequence: TGTGCCAGCAGCCAAAGCGGGGGGGGCTACGAGCAGTACTTC.

The rearrangement links TRBV9 to TRBJ2-7, with 10 bases fitting TRBD1. The CDR3 is 14 residues long. Trimming cost V 0 bases and J 4 bases; bases outside gene matches: 1. Germline-derived CDR1 and CDR2 are SGDLS and YYNGEE. The CDR3 DNA sequence: TGTGCCAGCAGCGTAGGGGACAGGGGTTACGAGCAGTACTTC. This codes for CASSVGDRGYEQYF.

This sequence joins TRBV18 and TRBJ1-3; D is perhaps TRBD1 (5 bases). V shed 5 bases and J shed 1 base, with 15 bases lying between them. The germline V gene has CDR1 KGHSH and CDR2 LQKENI. This CDR3 contains 16 residues. The CDR3 DNA reads TGTGCCAGCTCAGGAGGAGGGACCCCATCTGGAAACACCATATATTTT. It is translated as CASSGGGTPSGNTIYF.

The chain links TRBV19 to TRBJ1-5, with D tentatively TRBD1 (5 bases). The V gene's germline CDR1 is LNHDA and CDR2 SQIVND (reference sequence). This CDR3 contains 15 residues. Trimming removed 3 bases at V and 6 bases at J, with 15 bases between. DNA for the CDR3: TGTGCCAGTAGTATCCTCCATTTAGGGGCTCAGCCCCAGCATTTT. It encodes CASSILHLGAQPQHF.

V usage is TRBV7-3 and J usage is TRBJ1-1, with unresolved D. Trimming left V 3 bases short and J 4 bases short, with 9 bases between. This CDR3 comprises 13 residues. Per germline, CDR1 SGHTA and CDR2 FQGTGA. CDR3 sequence reads: CASSFRQATEAFF. The CDR3 DNA sequence: TGTGCCAGCAGCTTCCGGCAGGCCACTGAAGCTTTCTTT.

The genes are TRBV24-1 and TRBJ2-3; 7 nucleotides match TRBD2. The CDR3 sequence is 15 residues long. The ends lost 0 bases at V and 7 bases at J; junction bases unmatched: 6. The germline CDR1 and CDR2 sequences are KGHDR and SFDVKD. CDR3: CATSDLVGGFYTQYF. For the CDR3, the DNA is TGTGCCACCAGTGATTTGGTCGGGGGGTTCTATACGCAGTATTTT.

The chain has TRBV19 and TRBJ1-2, with 7 bases that match TRBD1. This CDR3 is built from 14 residues. CDR1 LNHDA and CDR2 SQIVND come from the germline V gene (reference sequence). After removal of 3 bases from V and 6 bases from J, the junction contained 7 bases not matched to a gene. The CDR3 DNA reads as TGTGCCAGTAGTATCGAACAGGGGATCAATGGCTACACCTTC. This encodes CASSIEQGINGYTF. Looking up the rest from reference TRBV19 and TRBJ1-2 gives the full variable domain: DGGITQSPKYLFRKEGQNVTLSCEQNLNHDAMYWYRQDPGQGLRLIYYSQIVNDFQKGDIAEGYSVSREKKESFPLTVTSAQKNPTAFYLCASSIEQGINGYTFGSGTRLTVV.

The V call is TRBV7-2, the J call TRBJ2-7; possible D gene TRBD1, 7 bases. CDR3 length equals 13 residues. The germline CDR1 and CDR2 sequences are SGHTA and FQGNSA. V was pared by 6 bases and J by 2 bases, with 11 bases between. The CDR3 sequence is CASRSGGTYEQYF. DNA of the CDR3: TGTGCCAGCAGGTCAGGGGGGACCTACGAGCAGTACTTC.

The gene calls are TRBV5-4 and TRBJ2-3; 7 nucleotides line up with TRBD1. Per germline, CDR1 SGHNT and CDR2 YYREEE (reference sequence). This CDR3 spans 14 amino acids. With V trimmed by 3 bases and J by 2 bases, 3 bases remained unmatched. This CDR3 reads CASSYDRVTDTQYF. The CDR3, as DNA: TGTGCCAGCAGCTACGACAGGGTCACAGATACGCAGTATTTT.

This clone showed up just a few times. This chain joins TRBV19 and TRBJ1-2, with 9 bases fitting TRBD1. This CDR3 spans 15 amino acids. Trimming took 5 bases from V and 8 from J; bases not matched to a gene: 12. Germline V gene data show CDR1 as LNHDA and CDR2 as SQIVND (reference sequence). The DNA for the CDR3 is TGTGCCAGTAGTCACGAAAACAGGGGGCAGGGAGGCTACACCTTC. Translation: CASSHENRGQGGYTF.

The chain joins TRBV9 to TRBJ2-2; 9 bases agree with TRBD1. The germline V gene encodes CDR1 SGDLS and CDR2 YYNGEE. V lost 6 bases to trimming and J lost 4 bases; unmatched junction nucleotides: 4. The CDR3 is made up of 14 amino acids. The CDR3 DNA is TGTGCCAGCACGACAGGGGGTTTCACCGGGGAGCTGTTTTTT. Amino acids: CASTTGGFTGELFF.

About this clone: Other DNA sequences within the sample encode an identical CDR3. This chain connects TRBV20-1 to TRBJ2-7, with TRBD1 identical over 7 bases. In germline, CDR1 is DFQATT, CDR2 SNEGSKA (reference sequence). This CDR3 comprises 14 residues. J lost 2 bases, V lost 3 bases, and 7 bases had no gene match. The CDR3 DNA sequence: TGCAGTGCTAGTGAGGCAGGGGGTACCTACGAGCAGTACTTC. Residues: CSASEAGGTYEQYF.

The chain combines TRBV6-2 or TRBV6-3 with TRBJ2-1, with 10 bases lining up with TRBD1. Germline CDR1 is MNHEY and CDR2 is SVGEGT. This CDR3 is 15 amino acids long. V was pared by 5 bases and J by 7 bases, with 8 bases of the junction left unmatched. The DNA of the CDR3 is TGTGCCAGCAGTCGTCCGGGACAGGGGAGGAATGAGCAGTTCTTC. The encoded protein is CASSRPGQGRNEQFF.

V is TRBV5-1 and J is TRBJ1-2, with D possibly matching TRBD1 (6 bases). The germline V gene encodes CDR1 SGHRS and CDR2 YFSETQ. V dropped 3 bases and J dropped 6 bases, with 18 bases sitting between them. The CDR3 contains 15 residues. This CDR3 is CASSSGPQGVDGYTF. The CDR3 DNA reads TGCGCCAGCAGCTCCGGCCCACAGGGAGTGGATGGCTACACCTTC.

The V call is TRBV5-1, the J call TRBJ2-7; 10 positions match TRBD2. The CDR3 spans 15 residues. Germline CDR1 and CDR2: SGHRS and YFSETQ. Germline trimming cut 0 bases from V and 3 bases from J; bases unmatched to any gene: 3. This chain's CDR3 is CASSLDGLAVYEQYF. CDR3 DNA: TGCGCCAGCAGCTTGGATGGACTAGCGGTCTACGAGCAGTACTTC.

The chain employs TRBV27 and TRBJ1-5; TRBD1 matches 9 bases. V trimming: 5 bases; J trimming: 8 bases; junction bases outside the gene matches: 13. The CDR3 spans 16 residues. Germline V gives CDR1 MNHEY, CDR2 SMNVEV (reference sequence). This CDR3 is CASSPNRGQGREPQHF. Here the CDR3 DNA reads TGTGCCAGCAGTCCCAACAGAGGACAGGGGAGAGAGCCCCAGCATTTT.

This sequence joins TRBV4-1 and TRBJ1-4; D is uncertain. The germline V and J ends were trimmed by 0 bases and 8 bases, with 7 bases remaining between them. Looked up from germline, CDR1 is MGHRA and CDR2 is YSYEKL. The CDR3 runs 13 residues. CDR3 loop: CASSQEELEKLFF. The DNA for the CDR3 is TGCGCCAGCAGCCAAGAAGAGTTAGAAAAACTGTTTTTT.

The chain links TRBV27 to TRBJ1-5; 8 bases match TRBD1. Germline V gene data show CDR1 as MNHEY and CDR2 as SMNVEV (reference sequence). The ends lost 5 bases at V and 0 bases at J; junction bases unmatched: 6. CDR3 length: 16 residues. CDR3 sequence reads: CASSVTGGYSNQPQHF. The DNA of the CDR3 is TGTGCCAGCAGTGTAACAGGGGGTTATAGCAATCAGCCCCAGCATTTT.

The chain is built from TRBV5-6 and TRBJ2-5; D is possibly TRBD2 (5 bases). The CDR3 has 13 residues. Deletions cut 2 bases from V and 4 bases from J, with 9 bases between. Germline V gives CDR1 SGHDT, CDR2 YYEEEE. CDR3 residues: CASSFTGGETQYF. The DNA of the CDR3 is TGTGCCAGCAGCTTTACCGGAGGAGAGACCCAGTACTTC.